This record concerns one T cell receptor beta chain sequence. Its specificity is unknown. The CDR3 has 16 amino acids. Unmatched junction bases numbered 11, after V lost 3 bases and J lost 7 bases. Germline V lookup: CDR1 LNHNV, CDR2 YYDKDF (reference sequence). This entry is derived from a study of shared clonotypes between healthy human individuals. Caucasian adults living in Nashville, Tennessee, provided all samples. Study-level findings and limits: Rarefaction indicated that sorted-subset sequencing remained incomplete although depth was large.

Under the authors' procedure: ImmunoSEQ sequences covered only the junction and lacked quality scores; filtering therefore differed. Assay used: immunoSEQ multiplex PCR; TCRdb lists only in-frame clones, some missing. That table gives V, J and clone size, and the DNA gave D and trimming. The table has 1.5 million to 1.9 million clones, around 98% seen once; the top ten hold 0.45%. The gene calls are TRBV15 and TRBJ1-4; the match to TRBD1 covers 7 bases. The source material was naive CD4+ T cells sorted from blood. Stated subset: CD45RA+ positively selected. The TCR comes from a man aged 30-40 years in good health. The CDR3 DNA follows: TGTGCCACCAGCAGTCAAATACAGGGGAGGGGTGAAAAACTGTTTTTT. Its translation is CATSSQIQGRGEKLFF.